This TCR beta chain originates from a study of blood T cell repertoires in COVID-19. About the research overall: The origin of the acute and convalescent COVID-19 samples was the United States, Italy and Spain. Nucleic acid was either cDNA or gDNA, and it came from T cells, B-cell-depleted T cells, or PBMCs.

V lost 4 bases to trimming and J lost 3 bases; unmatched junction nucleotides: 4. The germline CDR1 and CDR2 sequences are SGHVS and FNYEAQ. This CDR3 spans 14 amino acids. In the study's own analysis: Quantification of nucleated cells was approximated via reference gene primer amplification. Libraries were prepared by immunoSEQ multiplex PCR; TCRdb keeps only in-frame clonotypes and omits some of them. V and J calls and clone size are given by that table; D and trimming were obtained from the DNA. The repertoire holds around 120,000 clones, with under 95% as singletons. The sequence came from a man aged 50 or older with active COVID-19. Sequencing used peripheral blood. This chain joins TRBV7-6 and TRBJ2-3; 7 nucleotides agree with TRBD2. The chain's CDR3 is CASSSTSSTDTQYF. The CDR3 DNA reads TGTGCCAGCAGCTCGACTAGCAGTACAGATACGCAGTATTTT.